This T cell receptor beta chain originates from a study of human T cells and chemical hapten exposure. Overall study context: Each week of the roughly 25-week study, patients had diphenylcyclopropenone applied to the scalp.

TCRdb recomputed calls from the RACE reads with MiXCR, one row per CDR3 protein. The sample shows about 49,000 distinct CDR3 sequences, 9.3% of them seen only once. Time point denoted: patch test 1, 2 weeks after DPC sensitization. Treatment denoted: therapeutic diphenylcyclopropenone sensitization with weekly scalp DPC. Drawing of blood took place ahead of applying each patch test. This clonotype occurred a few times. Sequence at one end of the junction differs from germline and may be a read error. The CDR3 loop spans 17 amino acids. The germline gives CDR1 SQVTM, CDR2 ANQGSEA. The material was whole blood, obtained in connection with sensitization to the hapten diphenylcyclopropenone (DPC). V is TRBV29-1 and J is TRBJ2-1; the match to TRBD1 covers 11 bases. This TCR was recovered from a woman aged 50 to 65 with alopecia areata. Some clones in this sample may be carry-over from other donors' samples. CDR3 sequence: CSVLPIIRDRGVIRYLF. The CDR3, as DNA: TGCAGCGTTCTCCCCATCATCCGGGACAGGGGGGTTATTAGGTACCTCTTC.